This T cell receptor beta chain was obtained from a study of blood T cell repertoires in COVID-19. This clone is medium-sized. This table comes from immunoSEQ multiplex PCR, and its TCRdb copy is limited to in-frame clones, with some not included. The table has around 310,000 clones, roughly nine tenths seen once. Trimming stripped 0 bases from V and 2 bases from J, with 14 bases between. This CDR3 has 17 residues. The germline V gene has CDR1 SNHLY and CDR2 FYNNEI. Sequenced material: PBMCs or T cells enriched from blood (not recorded which). The sequence derives from a woman younger than 45 who had recovered from COVID-19. This chain connects TRBV2 to TRBJ2-1, with D perhaps matching TRBD1 (6 bases). CDR3 nucleotides: TGTGCCAGCAGTGAAGCGAATACAGGGTATCCCTACAATGAGCAGTTCTTC. Its protein product is CASSEANTGYPYNEQFF.